This TCR beta chain was sequenced during a study of blood T cell repertoires in COVID-19. On the study more broadly: From the United States, Italy and Spain came samples of acute and convalescent COVID-19.

CDR3 length equals 14 residues. The ends were cut back, 0 bases at V and 8 bases at J, with 14 bases in the middle. Germline V lookup: CDR1 SGDLS, CDR2 YYNGEE. The repertoire was sequenced with immunoSEQ multiplex PCR; TCRdb's copy has only in-frame clones and lacks some. The sample yields 200,000 to 300,000 clones, around 90% seen once. The origin of this receptor is a woman aged 70-85 years with active or convalescent COVID-19. The chain employs TRBV9 and TRBJ1-1; D is possibly TRBD1 (5 bases). The sample consisted of peripheral blood. The CDR3 is CASSVEGRVGEAFF. The CDR3 bases are TGTGCCAGCAGCGTAGAGGGGAGGGTCGGGGAAGCTTTCTTT.